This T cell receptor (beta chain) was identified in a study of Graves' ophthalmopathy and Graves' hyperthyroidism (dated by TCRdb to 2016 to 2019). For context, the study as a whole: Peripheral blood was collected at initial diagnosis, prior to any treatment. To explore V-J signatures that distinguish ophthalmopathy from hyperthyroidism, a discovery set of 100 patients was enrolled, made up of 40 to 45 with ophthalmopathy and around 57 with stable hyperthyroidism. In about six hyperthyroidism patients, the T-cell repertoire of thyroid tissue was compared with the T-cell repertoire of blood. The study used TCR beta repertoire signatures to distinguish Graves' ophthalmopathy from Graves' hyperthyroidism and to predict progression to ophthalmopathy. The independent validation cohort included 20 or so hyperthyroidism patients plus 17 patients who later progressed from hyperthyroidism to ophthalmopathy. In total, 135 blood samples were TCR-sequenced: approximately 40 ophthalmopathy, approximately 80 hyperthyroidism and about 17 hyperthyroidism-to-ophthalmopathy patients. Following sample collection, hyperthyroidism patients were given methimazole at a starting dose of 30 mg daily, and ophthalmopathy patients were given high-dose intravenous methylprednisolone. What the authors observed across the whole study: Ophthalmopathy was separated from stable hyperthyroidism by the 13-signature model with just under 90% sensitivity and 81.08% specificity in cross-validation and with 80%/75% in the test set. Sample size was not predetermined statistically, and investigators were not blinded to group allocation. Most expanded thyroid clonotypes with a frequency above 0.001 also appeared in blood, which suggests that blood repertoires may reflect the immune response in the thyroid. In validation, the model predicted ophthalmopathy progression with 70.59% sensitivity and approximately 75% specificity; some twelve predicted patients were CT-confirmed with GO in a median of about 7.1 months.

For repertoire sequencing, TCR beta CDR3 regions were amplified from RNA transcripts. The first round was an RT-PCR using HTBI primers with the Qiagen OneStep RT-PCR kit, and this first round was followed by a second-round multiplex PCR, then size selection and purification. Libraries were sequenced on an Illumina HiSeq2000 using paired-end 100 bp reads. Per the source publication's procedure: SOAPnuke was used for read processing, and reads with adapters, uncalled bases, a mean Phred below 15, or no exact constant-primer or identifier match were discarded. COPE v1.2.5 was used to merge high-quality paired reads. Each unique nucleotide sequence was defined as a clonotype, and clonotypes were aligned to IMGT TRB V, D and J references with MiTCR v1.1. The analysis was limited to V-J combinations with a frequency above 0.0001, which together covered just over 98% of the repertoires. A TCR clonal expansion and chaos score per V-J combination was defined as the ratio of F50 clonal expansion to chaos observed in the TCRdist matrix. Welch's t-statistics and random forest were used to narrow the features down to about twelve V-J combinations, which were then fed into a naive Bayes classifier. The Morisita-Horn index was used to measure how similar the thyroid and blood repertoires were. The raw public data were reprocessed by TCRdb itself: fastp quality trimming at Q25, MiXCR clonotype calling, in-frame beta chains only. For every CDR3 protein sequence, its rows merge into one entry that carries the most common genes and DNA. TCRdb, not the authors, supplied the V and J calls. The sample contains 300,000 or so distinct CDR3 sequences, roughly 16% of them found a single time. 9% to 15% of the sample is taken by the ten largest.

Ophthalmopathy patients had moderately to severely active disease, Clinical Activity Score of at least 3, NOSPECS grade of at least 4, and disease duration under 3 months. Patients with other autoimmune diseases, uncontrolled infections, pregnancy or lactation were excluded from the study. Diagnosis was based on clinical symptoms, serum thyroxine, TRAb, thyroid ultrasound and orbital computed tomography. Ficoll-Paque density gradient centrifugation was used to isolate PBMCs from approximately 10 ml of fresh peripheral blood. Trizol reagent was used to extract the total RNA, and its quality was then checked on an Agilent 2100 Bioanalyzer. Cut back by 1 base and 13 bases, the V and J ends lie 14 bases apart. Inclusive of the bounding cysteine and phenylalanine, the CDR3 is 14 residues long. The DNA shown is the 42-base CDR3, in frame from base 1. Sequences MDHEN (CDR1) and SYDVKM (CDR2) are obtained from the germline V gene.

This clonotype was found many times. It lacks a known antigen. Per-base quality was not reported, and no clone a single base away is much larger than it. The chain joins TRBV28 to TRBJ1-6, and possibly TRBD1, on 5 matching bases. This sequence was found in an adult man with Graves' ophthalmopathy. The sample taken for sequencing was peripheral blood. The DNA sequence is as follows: TGTGCCAGCAGTTTATCCGGGACCGCGCTGCCCCTCCACTTT. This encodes CASSLSGTALPLHF.